The rows below give T cell receptor beta chains drawn from one sample of a study of T cell responses to AZD1222 COVID-19 vaccine. Repertoires were generated with immunoSEQ multiplex PCR, while TCRdb's copy carries only in-frame clones and drops some. Of under 130,000 clones in the sample, more than 90% were seen once. This sample comprised peripheral blood, obtained on day 0 of AZD1222 vaccination. These receptor sequences come from an adult in good health. CDR3s include the opening cysteine and the closing phenylalanine or tryptophan. The order of the fields is D gene, V gene, clone size, J gene, CDR3 protein, CDR3 DNA. The D gene is left open where the match is weak. For some rows the clone size is stated as once, few or many, or as a class when expanded; others skip it.

D gene: -
V gene: TRBV9
clone size: -
J gene: TRBJ1-2
CDR3 protein: CASSVVVGYGYTF
CDR3 DNA: TGTGCCAGCAGCGTAGTTGTGGGCTATGGCTACACCTTC

D gene: TRBD2
V gene: TRBV12-5
clone size: -
J gene: TRBJ2-5
CDR3 protein: CASGLVQAGGETQYF
CDR3 DNA: TGTGCTAGTGGTTTGGTGCAAGCGGGAGGAGAGACCCAGTACTTC

D gene: -
V gene: TRBV14
clone size: -
J gene: TRBJ2-1
CDR3 protein: CASSQAEALSSYNEQFF
CDR3 DNA: TGTGCCAGCAGCCAAGCTGAGGCTTTGAGCTCCTACAATGAGCAGTTCTTC

D gene: -
V gene: TRBV13
clone size: -
J gene: TRBJ1-4
CDR3 protein: CASSLGVWGAATNEKLFF
CDR3 DNA: TGTGCCAGCAGCTTAGGAGTTTGGGGAGCGGCAACTAATGAAAAACTGTTTTTT

D gene: TRBD1
V gene: TRBV11-2
clone size: -
J gene: TRBJ2-1
CDR3 protein: CASSLLLGTGWNEQFF
CDR3 DNA: TGTGCCAGCAGCTTACTTTTAGGGACAGGGTGGAATGAGCAGTTCTTC

D gene: TRBD1
V gene: TRBV19
clone size: -
J gene: TRBJ1-5
CDR3 protein: CASSVQGAGQPQHF
CDR3 DNA: TGTGCCAGTAGTGTACAGGGGGCTGGTCAGCCCCAGCATTTT

D gene: -
V gene: TRBV30
clone size: once
J gene: TRBJ2-3
CDR3 protein: CAWTMTDTQYF
CDR3 DNA: TGTGCCTGGACCATGACAGATACGCAGTATTTT

D gene: -
V gene: TRBV7-2
clone size: -
J gene: TRBJ2-3
CDR3 protein: CASSPRPRGGTDTQYF
CDR3 DNA: TGTGCCAGCAGTCCTAGGCCGCGGGGCGGCACAGATACGCAGTATTTT

D gene: -
V gene: TRBV7-9
clone size: -
J gene: TRBJ2-1
CDR3 protein: CASSTQGWSYNEQFF
CDR3 DNA: TGTGCCAGCAGCACACAGGGTTGGTCCTACAATGAGCAGTTCTTC

D gene: TRBD1
V gene: TRBV19
clone size: -
J gene: TRBJ1-2
CDR3 protein: CASSNYYRGSTNYGYTF
CDR3 DNA: TGTGCCAGTAGTAATTACTACAGGGGGAGTACTAACTATGGCTACACCTTC

D gene: -
V gene: TRBV10-1
clone size: -
J gene: TRBJ2-1
CDR3 protein: CASSEISYSGALNEQFF
CDR3 DNA: TGCGCCAGCAGTGAGATCTCTTACTCCGGGGCCCTCAATGAGCAGTTCTTC

D gene: -
V gene: TRBV4-1
clone size: -
J gene: TRBJ1-3
CDR3 protein: CASSQDSHSWAGNTIYF
CDR3 DNA: TGCGCCAGCAGCCAAGATTCGCATTCTTGGGCTGGAAACACCATATATTTT

D gene: TRBD1
V gene: TRBV6-5
clone size: -
J gene: TRBJ2-5
CDR3 protein: CASSYSGTGRRETQYF
CDR3 DNA: TGTGCCAGCAGTTACTCCGGGACAGGTCGTCGAGAGACCCAGTACTTC

D gene: -
V gene: TRBV27
clone size: -
J gene: TRBJ1-2
CDR3 protein: CASSKDRANYGYTF
CDR3 DNA: TGTGCCAGCAGTAAGGACAGAGCTAACTATGGCTACACCTTC

D gene: -
V gene: TRBV29-1
clone size: -
J gene: TRBJ1-2
CDR3 protein: CSVDGRQENYYGYTF
CDR3 DNA: TGCAGCGTTGATGGGCGACAGGAAAACTACTATGGCTACACCTTC

D gene: -
V gene: TRBV7-9
clone size: -
J gene: TRBJ1-6
CDR3 protein: CASSLVLGDNSPLHF
CDR3 DNA: TGTGCCAGCAGCTTAGTTCTGGGCGATAATTCACCCCTCCACTTT

D gene: TRBD1
V gene: TRBV7-9
clone size: -
J gene: TRBJ1-3
CDR3 protein: CASSLVTGTGTGNTIYF
CDR3 DNA: TGTGCCAGCAGCTTAGTGACCGGGACAGGGACTGGAAACACCATATATTTT

D gene: -
V gene: TRBV14
clone size: -
J gene: TRBJ1-2
CDR3 protein: CASSRDGNYGYTF
CDR3 DNA: TGTGCCAGCAGCCGCGACGGGAACTATGGCTACACCTTC

D gene: -
V gene: TRBV11-3
clone size: -
J gene: TRBJ2-7
CDR3 protein: CASSGRQGSYEQYF
CDR3 DNA: TGTGCCAGCAGCGGTCGGCAGGGGAGCTACGAGCAGTACTTC

D gene: TRBD1
V gene: TRBV2
clone size: -
J gene: TRBJ2-7
CDR3 protein: CASSGQGGSYEQYF
CDR3 DNA: TGTGCCAGCAGTGGACAGGGGGGGTCCTACGAGCAGTACTTC

D gene: -
V gene: TRBV4-1
clone size: -
J gene: TRBJ1-2
CDR3 protein: CASSQYRAPNYGYTF
CDR3 DNA: TGCGCCAGCAGCCAATACAGGGCCCCGAACTATGGCTACACCTTC

D gene: -
V gene: TRBV7-9
clone size: -
J gene: TRBJ1-1
CDR3 protein: CASSDTRNTEAFF
CDR3 DNA: TGTGCCAGCAGCGACACACGGAACACTGAAGCTTTCTTT

D gene: TRBD2
V gene: TRBV25-1
clone size: -
J gene: TRBJ2-3
CDR3 protein: CASSGTSGGPDTQYF
CDR3 DNA: TGTGCCAGCAGTGGGACTAGCGGGGGCCCAGATACGCAGTATTTT

D gene: TRBD2
V gene: TRBV19
clone size: -
J gene: TRBJ2-7
CDR3 protein: CASSPIAGGIPYEQYF
CDR3 DNA: TGTGCCAGTAGTCCGATAGCGGGGGGCATCCCCTACGAGCAGTACTTC

D gene: -
V gene: TRBV7-9
clone size: -
J gene: TRBJ1-4
CDR3 protein: CASSLGRGFEKLFF
CDR3 DNA: TGTGCCAGCAGCTTGGGCAGGGGATTCGAAAAACTGTTTTTT